These 3 T cell receptor beta chains were all obtained from the same sample, sequenced in a study of CD8+CD57+ T cells in acquired aplastic anemia. Profiling of TCR beta VDJ combinations and CDR3 sequences used genomic DNA as template. Each CDR3 protein gets one entry after TCRdb re-called the reads with MiXCR. The table records 150,000 to 200,000 distinct CDR3 sequences, around three fifths of them present only once. The specimen sequenced was sorted CD4+, CD8+, or CD8+CD57+ T cells (not recorded which) from PBMCs. These receptors came from a human donor with severe aplastic anemia or a healthy control (not recorded which).

The chain employs TRBV2 and TRBJ1-5, with 11 bases fitting TRBD1. The CDR3 totals 14 residues. Germline CDR1 is SNHLY and CDR2 is FYNNEI. J was trimmed by 6 bases and V by 6 bases; bases with no gene match: 4. The CDR3 sequence: CASRAGTGGQPQHF. The CDR3 nucleotides read TGTGCCAGCAGGGCCGGGACAGGGGGTCAGCCCCAGCATTTT.

The chain is built from TRBV19 and TRBJ2-5; TRBD1 might be the D (6 bases). Trimming left V 6 bases short and J 2 bases short, with 10 bases between. The CDR3 sequence is 13 residues long. From germline, CDR1 is LNHDA and CDR2 SQIVND (reference sequence). The CDR3, as DNA: TGTGCCAGTAGAACGGACAGTCAAGAGACCCAGTACTTC. Amino acids: CASRTDSQETQYF.

This clonotype was counted only a few times. The rearrangement links TRBV7-9 to TRBJ1-5; D perhaps matches TRBD1 (5 bases). Trimming removed 2 bases at V and 4 bases at J, with 9 bases between. Germline CDR1 SEHNR, CDR2 FQNEAQ (reference sequence). CDR3 length equals 14 residues. The CDR3 here is CASSLRGSNQPQHF. The CDR3 region has the DNA TGTGCCAGCAGCTTAAGGGGCAGTAATCAGCCCCAGCATTTT.